Following are 5 T cell receptor beta chains from one sample sequenced in a study of T-cell memory formation after mild COVID-19 (dated by TCRdb to the early 2020s). The library was built by means of 5' RACE. Instrument on record: Illumina NovaSeq 6000. TCRdb itself trimmed the public reads at Q25 with fastp, ran MiXCR and retained productive beta chains. Rows merge per CDR3 protein into single entries with the most common DNA and genes. The sample contains 450,000 to 650,000 distinct CDR3 sequences, roughly 21% of them found a single time. Roughly 9.1% of the sample belongs to the ten largest clones. The sample taken for sequencing was PBMCs or a T cell subset sorted from them (not recorded which). These receptors all come from an adult woman who had mild COVID-19 (a few samples of this study predate the infection). The sample titles of this study are shuffled in the database, so cell type and time point are left out; the donor was told from shared clones.

This clonotype occurred many times. The chain combines TRBV12-3 or TRBV12-4 with TRBJ2-2, with a tentative D call TRBD1 (7 bases). The CDR3 runs to 16 residues. Trimming left V 5 bases short and J 6 bases short, with 19 bases between. This CDR3 reads CASSPRDSAKAGELFF. The CDR3 coding sequence is TGTGCCAGCAGTCCGCGGGACAGCGCCAAGGCCGGGGAGCTGTTTTTT.

The V gene is TRBV12-3 or TRBV12-4, the J gene TRBJ2-7, with 13 bases lining up with TRBD2. Trimming at V came to 4 bases and at J to 3 bases, leaving 12 bases not matched to a gene. The CDR3 runs 18 residues. In DNA form, the CDR3 reads TGTGCCAGCAGTTCGAAACTAGCGGGAGGGCCCTTTATCTACGAGCAGTACTTC. Protein sequence: CASSSKLAGGPFIYEQYF.

The rearrangement joins TRBV29-1 to TRBJ2-2; the match to TRBD2 covers 11 bases. This CDR3 contains 16 residues. Per the germline V gene, CDR1 is SQVTM and CDR2 is ANQGSEA. Trimming cost V 3 bases and J 4 bases; bases outside gene matches: 7. As DNA, the CDR3 is TGCAGCGTTGAGACCTTAGCGGGAGGGACCACCGGGGAGCTGTTTTTT. Its protein is CSVETLAGGTTGELFF.

The chain joins TRBV7-2 to TRBJ1-6; D gene uncertain. Germline values: CDR1 SGHTA, CDR2 FQGNSA. The V end lost 5 bases, the J end lost 7 bases, and 12 bases lay between the germline ends. This CDR3 contains 14 residues. CDR3 sequence (DNA): TGTGCCAGCAGCCTCACGACGGGGAATTCACCCCTCCACTTT. Residues: CASSLTTGNSPLHF.

This clonotype occurred a few times. The gene calls are TRBV7-8 and TRBJ2-3; 11 nucleotides align to TRBD2. Trimming took 0 bases from V and 1 from J; bases not matched to a gene: 12. The CDR3 loop spans 20 amino acids. The germline gives CDR1 SGHVS, CDR2 FQNEAQ. The CDR3 reads CASSLARLAGGRVGTDTQYF. CDR3 nucleotides: TGTGCCAGCAGCTTAGCTAGGCTAGCGGGGGGCCGGGTGGGCACAGATACGCAGTATTTT.